A single sample gave rise to the 20 T cell receptor beta chains below, sequenced in a study of T cells in Graves' hyperthyroidism and ophthalmopathy. Researchers amplified the TCR beta CDR3 regions from RNA transcripts. First-round RT-PCR of the TCR CDR3 relied on the HTBI primer set. TCRdb reprocessed the multiplex PCR reads with MiXCR, giving one entry per CDR3 protein. Here the sample spans about 380,000 distinct CDR3 sequences, more than 11% being singletons. Sequencing input: blood. All receptors derive from a woman aged 55-75 years with Graves' hyperthyroidism.

At least ten counts were recorded for this clonotype. The CDR3 DNA reads as TGTGCCAGCAGTTTAGGACAGGGACCTAAGGATGAGCAGTTCTTC. The encoded protein is CASSLGQGPKDEQFF. This chain uses TRBV12-3 or TRBV12-4 with TRBJ2-1; 7 nucleotides align to TRBD1. Trimming cost V 1 base and J 8 bases; bases outside gene matches: 8. CDR3 length: 15 residues.

This clonotype was detected only a few times. The rearrangement uses TRBV4-1 and TRBJ2-7, with 7 bases aligning to TRBD2. Per germline, CDR1 MGHRA and CDR2 YSYEKL. The CDR3 is made up of 15 amino acids. Unmatched junction bases numbered 9, after V lost 4 bases and J lost 3 bases. The CDR3 protein is CASSRLDSGGYEQYF. In DNA, the CDR3 is TGCGCCAGCAGCCGCCTGGACTCGGGAGGCTACGAGCAGTACTTC.

J is TRBJ1-1 and V is TRBV11-2, with D possibly matching TRBD1 (5 bases). CDR3 length: 14 residues. V gave up 4 bases and J gave up 4 bases, with 13 bases separating them. Germline V gene sequence: CDR1 SGHAT, CDR2 FQNNGV. This CDR3 reads CASSSSGPFTEAFF. In DNA, the CDR3 is TGTGCCAGCAGCTCGTCGGGACCCTTCACTGAAGCTTTCTTT.

This clonotype has at least ten counts. This chain uses TRBV3-1 with TRBJ2-2, with D possibly matching TRBD1 (6 bases). Deletions cut 4 bases from V and 6 bases from J, with 9 bases between. Germline V gene lookup returns CDR1 LGHDT and CDR2 YNNKEL (reference sequence). This CDR3 has 13 residues. CDR3 bases: TGTGCCAGCAGCCGGAAGGGGGCCGGGGAGCTGTTTTTT. It encodes CASSRKGAGELFF.

This clonotype occurred many times. The rearrangement links TRBV7-8 to TRBJ2-3, with 10 bases lining up with TRBD2. In germline, CDR1 is SGHVS, CDR2 FQNEAQ. There are 16 residues in the CDR3. The junction had 6 bases not matched to a gene; V was cut back by 5 bases and J by 1 base. Written as DNA, the CDR3 is TGTGCCAGCAGCCCCCGGACTAGCGGTGGCACAGATACGCAGTATTTT. Encoded protein: CASSPRTSGGTDTQYF.

At least ten counts were recorded for this clonotype. V gene TRBV28 combines with J gene TRBJ2-5; no definite D call. The length of the CDR3 is 13 residues. The ends were cut back, 5 bases at V and 2 bases at J, with 9 bases in the middle. Germline CDR1 is MDHEN and CDR2 is SYDVKM. This CDR3 reads CASSNVDQETQYF. DNA of the CDR3: TGTGCCAGCAGTAACGTGGATCAAGAGACCCAGTACTTC. The full variable domain, in which reference TRBV28 and TRBJ2-5 provide the parts outside the CDR3, is DVKVTQSSRYLVKRTGEKVFLECVQDMDHENMFWYRQDPGLGLRLIYFSYDVKMKEKGDIPEGYSVSREKKERFSLILESASTNQTSMYLCASSNVDQETQYFGPGTRLLVL.

The rearrangement links TRBV7-9 to TRBJ2-1; the match to TRBD2 covers 14 bases. Trimming removed 4 bases from V and 7 bases from J; junction bases left unmatched: 15. The CDR3 length is 19 residues. The germline CDR1 and CDR2 sequences are SEHNR and FQNEAQ (reference sequence). The CDR3 loop is CASSSTTSGRARWSNEQFF. CDR3 nucleotides: TGTGCCAGCAGCTCCACGACTAGCGGGAGGGCCAGGTGGTCAAATGAGCAGTTCTTC.

This clonotype occurred a few times. CDR3 DNA: TGTGCCAGCAGTCTCAGTGCCCTGAACACTGAAGCTTTCTTT. Amino acid sequence: CASSLSALNTEAFF. The V call is TRBV12-3 or TRBV12-4, the J call TRBJ1-1, with no clear D. The length of the CDR3 is 14 residues. V lost 5 bases and J lost 0, with 10 bases in between.

The chain links TRBV20-1 to TRBJ2-7; D might be TRBD2 (6 bases). The CDR3 is 14 amino acids. The germline V and J ends were trimmed by 3 bases and 2 bases, with 14 bases remaining between them. Germline V CDR1 and CDR2: DFQATT, SNEGSKA (reference sequence). CDR3 residues: CSASEIGLTYEQYF. The CDR3 bases are TGCAGTGCTAGTGAAATTGGACTAACCTACGAGCAGTACTTC.

This clonotype was seen at least ten times. The rearrangement links TRBV20-1 to TRBJ2-1, with 8 bases matching TRBD1. CDR3 length: 15 amino acids. V shed 0 bases and J 4 bases; nucleotides not matched to a gene: 5. The germline gives CDR1 DFQATT, CDR2 SNEGSKA (reference sequence). This chain's CDR3 is CSARDPGTGYNEQFF. DNA for the CDR3: TGCAGTGCTAGAGATCCCGGGACAGGATACAATGAGCAGTTCTTC.

This clonotype appeared many times. The chain couples TRBV6-1 to TRBJ1-1; D gene unclear. CDR1 and CDR2 (germline): MNHNS, SASEGT. CDR3 length equals 13 residues. V was trimmed by 1 base and J by 1 base, leaving 4 bases between them. The CDR3, as DNA: TGTGCCAGCAGTGAAGAGGAGAACACTGAAGCTTTCTTT. This codes for CASSEEENTEAFF.

The chain couples TRBV5-4 to TRBJ2-1; no definite D call. V was trimmed by 0 bases and J by 6 bases, leaving 19 bases between them. The CDR3 is 17 amino acids. Looked up from germline, CDR1 is SGHNT and CDR2 is YYREEE (reference sequence). CDR3 bases: TGTGCCAGCAGCTTGGCCGGGCCTCGTTGGGTGGGCAATGAGCAGTTCTTC. Protein: CASSLAGPRWVGNEQFF.

The table lists this clonotype with many counts. The V gene is TRBV6-1, the J gene TRBJ1-2; tentatively, D is TRBD1 (6 bases). CDR3 size: 14 residues. Trimming took 6 bases from V and 4 from J, leaving 15 bases between them. CDR1 MNHNS and CDR2 SASEGT come from the germline V gene. The CDR3 DNA sequence: TGTGCCAGCAGGCTAACAGGGAAGGGCTATGGCTACACCTTC. It codes for CASRLTGKGYGYTF.

This chain links TRBV9 with TRBJ2-1; D may be TRBD1 (5 bases). Germline CDR1 SGDLS, CDR2 YYNGEE. CDR3 length: 15 amino acids. Trimming removed 0 bases at V and 1 base at J, with 8 bases between. This CDR3 reads CASSVEQGSYNEQFF. CDR3 nucleotides: TGTGCCAGCAGCGTAGAGCAGGGATCCTACAATGAGCAGTTCTTC.

In this sample, this clonotype turned up many times. The V call is TRBV2, the J call TRBJ2-7; 8 bases agree with TRBD1. The CDR3 extends over 14 amino acids. Germline lookup yields CDR1 SNHLY and CDR2 FYNNEI. V lost 1 base to trimming and J lost 1 base; unmatched junction nucleotides: 0. The chain's CDR3 is CASSEGTGSYEQYF. The CDR3 bases are TGTGCCAGCAGTGAAGGGACAGGGTCCTACGAGCAGTACTTC.

This clonotype was counted at least ten times. This chain uses TRBV27 with TRBJ1-5, with D hard to call. Trimming took 2 bases from V and 1 from J, leaving 6 bases between them. CDR1 is MNHEY, CDR2 SMNVEV, per germline (reference sequence). The CDR3 loop spans 14 amino acids. The CDR3 region is CASSLKFSNQPQHF. CDR3 coding DNA: TGTGCCAGCAGTTTAAAATTCAGCAATCAGCCCCAGCATTTT.

This clonotype was detected ten times or more. This rearrangement joins TRBV20-1 to TRBJ2-6; either TRBD1 or TRBD2 may fit D (5 bases each). Per the germline V gene, CDR1 is DFQATT and CDR2 is SNEGSKA (reference sequence). Trimming stripped 5 bases from V and 12 bases from J, with 20 bases between. The CDR3 is 14 residues long. CDR3 in DNA: TGCAGTGCTCACCGGGACGTCCCCCGGGGCGTCCTGACTTTC. Residues: CSAHRDVPRGVLTF.

This clonotype was observed at least ten times. The CDR3, as DNA: TGTGCCTGGAGTGCCCCTTGGGGCTCCAGCCCCTATGGCTACACCTTC. The encoded protein is CAWSAPWGSSPYGYTF. The gene calls are TRBV30 and TRBJ1-2; D perhaps matches TRBD1 (5 bases). This CDR3 has 16 amino acids. Deletions cut 1 base from V and 4 bases from J, with 19 bases between. Germline-derived CDR1 and CDR2 are GTSNPN and SVGIG (reference sequence).

This clonotype showed up many times. This sequence joins TRBV2 and TRBJ1-5; D is unresolved. Germline loops: CDR1 SNHLY, CDR2 FYNNEI. V dropped 2 bases and J dropped 0 bases, with 8 bases sitting between them. The CDR3 runs 15 residues. The CDR3, as DNA: TGTGCCAGCAGTGAATTGGGTTATAGCAATCAGCCCCAGCATTTT. Amino acids: CASSELGYSNQPQHF. Complete variable domain (other parts from reference TRBV2 and TRBJ1-5): EPEVTQTPSHQVTQMGQEVILRCVPISNHLYFYWYRQILGQKVEFLVSFYNNEISEKSEIFDDQFSVERPDGSNFTLKIRSTKLEDSAMYFCASSELGYSNQPQHFGDGTRLSIL.

The chain employs TRBV14 and TRBJ2-3, with 7 nucleotides matching TRBD2. CDR1 and CDR2 from the germline V gene are SGHDN and FVKESK. The CDR3 is 14 amino acids. V gave up 3 bases and J gave up 6 bases; unmatched junction bases: 6. CDR3 residues: CASSHTAGYDTQYF. The CDR3 DNA is TGTGCCAGCAGCCATACAGCGGGATACGATACGCAGTATTTT.